The T cell receptor beta chain under discussion was sequenced for a study of blood T cell repertoires in COVID-19. Deletions cut 6 bases from V and 3 bases from J, with 11 bases between. This CDR3 spans 13 amino acids. Germline CDR1 SNHLY, CDR2 FYNNEI. TCRdb's copy holds only in-frame clones and misses some; the assay was immunoSEQ multiplex PCR. The sample has some 250,000 clones; roughly nine tenths are singletons. Individuals aged about 18 to 89 years were recruited from 24 US areas. Assignments of participants to cohorts depended upon their own reported clinical history. The chain recombines TRBV2 with TRBJ2-5; D call uncertain. The TCR originated in a human donor in a cohort exposed to, infected with or recovered from COVID-19 (not recorded which). The donor label of this sample is uncertain. Material for sequencing was PBMCs or T cells enriched from blood (not recorded which). CDR3 DNA sequence: TGTGCCAGCAGCCCCGACTTAAAAGAGACCCAGTACTTC. Translation: CASSPDLKETQYF.